The 15 T cell receptor beta chains in this list originate from one sample, sequenced in a study of blood T cell repertoires in COVID-19. Assay: immunoSEQ multiplex PCR; the TCRdb copy retains only in-frame clones and omits some. The table includes 200,000 to 250,000 clones, about 85% detected once. Source material: peripheral blood. The receptors were sampled from a woman under 30 who had recovered from COVID-19.

This rearrangement joins TRBV9 to TRBJ2-7; 10 bases line up with TRBD2. The CDR3 is 16 residues long. Germline values: CDR1 SGDLS, CDR2 YYNGEE. V shed 4 bases, J shed 2 bases, and the junction held 9 bases outside the gene matches. The DNA for the CDR3 is TGTGCCAGCAGCTTTGCCGGGACTAGCGCTACCTACGAGCAGTACTTC. This gives the protein CASSFAGTSATYEQYF.

CDR3 in DNA: TGTGCCAGCAGCCTCAGGACACTCGATACTAACTATGGCTACACCTTC. This gives the protein CASSLRTLDTNYGYTF. The chain employs TRBV7-9 and TRBJ1-2, with a tentative D call TRBD1 (5 bases). V was cut by 5 bases and J by 0 bases, with 16 bases left in between. The CDR3 has 16 amino acids. Germline lookup yields CDR1 SEHNR and CDR2 FQNEAQ (reference sequence).

CDR3 residues: CASSSPDRETQYF. CDR3 coding DNA: TGCGCCAGCAGCTCCCCTGACAGAGAGACCCAGTACTTC. The rearrangement links TRBV5-1 to TRBJ2-5; tentative D call: TRBD1 (5 bases). The CDR3 totals 13 residues. V was pared by 3 bases and J by 4 bases, with 10 bases between. Per the germline V gene, CDR1 is SGHRS and CDR2 is YFSETQ.

The chain couples TRBV6-6 to TRBJ1-1, with TRBD1 as a possible D gene (6 bases). V was trimmed by 0 bases and J by 7 bases, leaving 12 bases between them. The length of the CDR3 is 14 residues. Looked up from germline, CDR1 is MNHNY and CDR2 is SVGAGI (reference sequence). For the CDR3, the DNA is TGTGCCAGCAGTTACTCCACAGGGATCAGTGAAGCTTTCTTT. Protein: CASSYSTGISEAFF.

V gene TRBV7-2 combines with J gene TRBJ1-2; weak D call: TRBD1 (6 bases). V was cut by 2 bases and J by 8 bases, with 21 bases left in between. Per germline, CDR1 SGHTA and CDR2 FQGNSA. The CDR3 totals 16 residues. CDR3 sequence reads: CASSLSATGLTGGYTF. CDR3 DNA: TGTGCCAGCAGCTTAAGTGCGACAGGCCTCACGGGGGGCTACACCTTC.

The chain combines TRBV6-6 with TRBJ1-4; D is uncertain. Per germline, CDR1 MNHNY and CDR2 SVGAGI (reference sequence). The CDR3 has 16 amino acids. Trimming stripped 6 bases from V and 0 bases from J, with 14 bases between. CDR3 DNA sequence: TGTGCCAGCAGCTCTGAGCGCGGTGCAACTAATGAAAAACTGTTTTTT. It codes for CASSSERGATNEKLFF.

This sequence joins TRBV4-1 and TRBJ2-4, with D possibly matching TRBD2 (6 bases). From germline, CDR1 is MGHRA and CDR2 YSYEKL. Trimming stripped 5 bases from V and 9 bases from J, with 17 bases between. This CDR3 contains 14 residues. CDR3 residues: CASSYYDVGGIQYF. As DNA, the CDR3 is TGCGCCAGCAGCTACTATGACGTCGGGGGCATTCAGTACTTC.

J is TRBJ1-2 and V is TRBV28; 7 positions match TRBD1. This CDR3 is 14 amino acids long. The V gene's germline CDR1 is MDHEN and CDR2 SYDVKM. Losses at the gene ends were 3 bases for V and 0 bases for J; bases not matched to a gene: 1. CDR3 in DNA: TGTGCCAGCAGTTTGGGGACAGCTAACTATGGCTACACCTTC. Translated: CASSLGTANYGYTF.

This chain links TRBV28 with TRBJ2-7, with D maybe TRBD2 (6 bases). Deletions cut 2 bases from V and 0 bases from J, with 14 bases between. This CDR3 is 16 amino acids long. The germline V gene has CDR1 MDHEN and CDR2 SYDVKM. The CDR3 DNA follows: TGTGCCAGCAGTTTACTGCGTGGGAGGAGCTCCTACGAGCAGTACTTC. The encoded protein is CASSLLRGRSSYEQYF.

This clone has more than one count but fewer than ten. The chain has TRBV9 and TRBJ1-2; D gene unclear. This CDR3 has 16 residues. V lost 0 bases, J lost 7 bases, and 19 bases lay in between. Germline CDR1 reads SGDLS; CDR2 reads YYNGEE. This CDR3 reads CASSVGLVERVSGYTF. The CDR3 coding sequence is TGTGCCAGCAGCGTAGGGTTGGTGGAGAGGGTCTCTGGCTACACCTTC.

This clone has just a few counts. The chain links TRBV18 to TRBJ1-1; D unresolved. Trimming left V 6 bases short and J 10 bases short, with 15 bases between. Germline CDR1 is KGHSH and CDR2 is LQKENI. The CDR3 is 12 amino acids. DNA of the CDR3: TGTGCCAGCTCGCCCCCAGAGAGAGGAGCTTTCTTT. This sequence encodes CASSPPERGAFF.

The gene calls are TRBV7-2 and TRBJ2-7; 7 positions match TRBD1. Germline V gene data show CDR1 as SGHTA and CDR2 as FQGNSA. The junction had 9 bases not matched to a gene; V was cut back by 5 bases and J by 2 bases. CDR3 length: 15 residues. CDR3 nucleotides: TGTGCCAGCAGCCAACTTCGGACAGGAGCCTACGAGCAGTACTTC. Protein: CASSQLRTGAYEQYF.

The chain uses TRBV6-4 and TRBJ2-2, with D possibly being TRBD2 (6 bases). The germline V and J ends were trimmed by 3 bases and 4 bases, with 18 bases remaining between them. This CDR3 has 17 amino acids. Germline values: CDR1 MRHNA, CDR2 SNTAGT. The CDR3 DNA reads TGTGCCAGCAGTGAGGTTTTCGCGGGGTTCGGCACCGGGGAGCTGTTTTTT. Amino acids: CASSEVFAGFGTGELFF.

This clone was counted a few times. The chain is built from TRBV7-2 and TRBJ1-2, with a weak D call TRBD1 (5 bases). The CDR3 loop spans 14 amino acids. Trimming stripped 2 bases from V and 3 bases from J, with 10 bases between. CDR1 is SGHTA and CDR2 is FQGNSA in the germline V gene. In nucleotides, the CDR3 is TGTGCCAGCAGCTTAACGGGGGTGTACTATGGCTACACCTTC. Protein sequence: CASSLTGVYYGYTF. The entire variable domain, with the rest obtained from reference TRBV7-2 and TRBJ1-2, is as follows: GAGVSQSPSNKVTEKGKDVELRCDPISGHTALYWYRQSLGQGLEFLIYFQGNSAPDKSGLPSDRFSAERTGGSVSTLTIQRTQQEDSAVYLCASSLTGVYYGYTFGSGTRLTVV.

The chain recombines TRBV27 with TRBJ1-2; D remains unclear. V shed 2 bases and J shed 4 bases, with 11 bases lying between them. Germline CDR1 reads MNHEY; CDR2 reads SMNVEV (reference sequence). The CDR3 runs to 14 residues. The CDR3 sequence: CASSLVPTGYGYTF. The CDR3, as DNA: TGTGCCAGCAGTTTAGTCCCCACGGGCTATGGCTACACCTTC.